These 7 T cell receptor beta chains came from one sample sequenced in a study of blood T cell repertoires in COVID-19. Profiled with immunoSEQ multiplex PCR; TCRdb holds only in-frame clones, not every one. In the table there are under 250,000 clones, approximately 81% of which are singletons. Input material: peripheral blood. The receptors originated from a woman of 80 years or more with acute or convalescent COVID-19.

The rearrangement links TRBV23-1 to TRBJ1-1; TRBD1 matches at 7 bases. TRBV23-1 is an ORF, with its function uncertain. The CDR3 totals 15 residues. J gave up 4 bases and V 1 base, and 6 bases lay outside the gene matches. This chain's CDR3 is CASSQYGAGGTEAFF. The CDR3 DNA follows: TGCGCCAGCAGTCAATATGGGGCAGGGGGCACTGAAGCTTTCTTT.

The chain uses TRBV9 and TRBJ2-3, with D tentatively TRBD1 (5 bases). From germline, CDR1 is SGDLS and CDR2 YYNGEE. The CDR3 runs 16 residues. The V gene lost 0 bases and the J gene lost 2 bases, with 13 bases spanning the gap. The CDR3 loop is CASSVAGRANTDTQYF. The CDR3 coding sequence is TGTGCCAGCAGCGTAGCGGGCAGGGCAAACACAGATACGCAGTATTTT.

A word on this clone: The junction does not match germline at one end; this may be a read error. This rearrangement joins TRBV11-3 to TRBJ2-3; 11 nucleotides line up with TRBD2. The CDR3 contains 16 residues. Germline assignment: CDR1 SGHNT and CDR2 YENEEA. CDR3 region: CASSLVTSGGTDTQYF. Written as DNA, the CDR3 is TGTGCCAGCAGCTTAGTTACTAGCGGGGGCACGGATACGCAGTATTTT.

CDR3 sequence: CASSHPYPDTEAFF. The CDR3 DNA sequence: TGTGCCAGCAGTCACCCATACCCGGACACTGAAGCTTTCTTT. The chain has TRBV7-9 and TRBJ1-1; no firm D call. CDR3 size: 14 residues. Trimming shortened V by 6 bases and J by 3 bases, and 14 bases separated the two germline ends. Germline V gene lookup returns CDR1 SEHNR and CDR2 FQNEAQ (reference sequence). Based on the CDR3 plus reference TRBV7-9 and TRBJ1-1, the full variable domain is DTGVSQNPRHKITKRGQNVTFRCDPISEHNRLYWYRQTLGQGPEFLTYFQNEAQLEKSRLLSDRFSAERPKGSFSTLEIQRTEQGDSAMYLCASSHPYPDTEAFFGQGTRLTVV.

In its sample, this clone ranks as medium-sized. The rearrangement links TRBV10-3 to TRBJ1-2; no clear D. Looked up from germline, CDR1 is ENHRY and CDR2 is SYGVKD. CDR3 length: 14 residues. V gave up 10 bases and J gave up 3 bases, with 18 bases separating them. The CDR3 coding sequence is TGTGCCACCCAAGGACTGCAAGGCGACTATGGCTACACCTTC. It encodes CATQGLQGDYGYTF.

V is TRBV7-9 and J is TRBJ2-3, with D maybe TRBD2 (6 bases). Trimming left V 5 bases short and J 0 bases short, with 12 bases between. This CDR3 has 15 amino acids. Germline values: CDR1 SEHNR, CDR2 FQNEAQ (reference sequence). CDR3 residues: CASSPRGVSTDTQYF. The CDR3, as DNA: TGTGCCAGCAGCCCCCGCGGGGTTAGCACAGATACGCAGTATTTT.

The J gene is TRBJ1-5, the V gene TRBV9; 10 nucleotides align to TRBD1. The CDR3 is 15 amino acids. Germline values: CDR1 SGDLS, CDR2 YYNGEE. V was clipped by 3 bases and J by 3 bases; unmatched bases: 3. In nucleotides, the CDR3 is TGTGCCAGCAGCGCGGACAGGGGGTTCAATCAGCCCCAGCATTTT. Translation gives CASSADRGFNQPQHF.